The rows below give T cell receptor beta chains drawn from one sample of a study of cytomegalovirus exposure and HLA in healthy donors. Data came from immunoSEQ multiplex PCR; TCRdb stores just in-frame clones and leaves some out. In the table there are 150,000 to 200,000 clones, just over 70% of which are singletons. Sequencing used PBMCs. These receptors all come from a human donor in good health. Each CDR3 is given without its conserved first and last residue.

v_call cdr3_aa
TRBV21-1 ASRTGSSYEQY
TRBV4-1 ASSQGTMGTGLLEQY
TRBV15 ATSLPGQGFEAF
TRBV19 ASSATGDNEKLF
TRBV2 ASSEMAGGKETQY
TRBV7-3 ASSLGQGVNNEQF
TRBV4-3 ASSQGEHGLLNTEAF
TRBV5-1 ASTQAGGYTEAF
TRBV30 AWTSGVETDTQY
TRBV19 ASSIFRGQGEQF
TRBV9 ASNGDSNYGYT
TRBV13 ASSSFGQAYSYEQY
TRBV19 ASSQLQGLSQPQH
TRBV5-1 ASSLAFGGTYEQY
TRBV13 ASSRDSLNTGELF
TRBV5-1 ASSAPGHYEQY
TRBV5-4 ASSLWDRNEAF
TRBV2 ASSLTGYEQY
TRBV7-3 ASSLLGGHEQY
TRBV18 ASSPRQGENTGELF
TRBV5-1 ASSLDRGDGYT
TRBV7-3 ASSVGQWGTEAF
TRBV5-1 ASTLDSPDSPLH
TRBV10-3 AISDGQGRPGNTIY
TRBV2 ASTWDRNYEQY
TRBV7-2 ASSFLAGGTYEQY
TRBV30 AWSVYSTAGQRPQH
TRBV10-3 AARGTDSYEQY
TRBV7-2 ASSLVGVRNTIY
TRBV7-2 ASSLPQRGAGVSYEQY
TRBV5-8 ASDQLGVSNQPQH